This TCR beta chain stems from a study of shared clonotypes between healthy human individuals (dated by TCRdb to between 2020 and 2021). For the study in its entirety: The cohort comprised two women and a few men aged 18 to 49 years. For each donor, CD4 naive and CD4 memory were each given three plates, CD8 naive was given two plates, and CD8 memory was given one plate. Blood TCR repertoires of five healthy adults were deeply sequenced to estimate repertoire size and the extent of clonotype sharing between individuals. Libraries were prepared and TCR repertoires were sequenced by different laboratories using diverse techniques, in order to increase sequencing depth and limit assay-specific biases. Between about 0.94 and 8.9 billion PBMCs per donor were obtained by leukapheresis.

Note on this clone: Its binding antigen is unknown. No per-base quality is available; no much larger clone lies one base away.

The research as a whole found: Naive subsets generally had larger estimated clonotype richness than memory subsets did. Sampling was restricted to blood, and TCR repertoires in tissues likely differ from the TCR repertoires found in blood. Sharing across four donors was observed for approximately 4.6% of naive CD4, 3.5% of naive CD8, about 2.3% of memory CD4, and roughly 0.4% of memory CD8 clonotypes. Higher generation probabilities were observed for clonotypes shared by all four sorted-subset donors than for non-shared clonotypes. Because the study included a small number of donors, the genetic and exposure-history diversity represented was limited. Incomplete sequencing was indicated by rarefaction of sorted-subset datasets, despite the large sequencing depth. Based on pairwise subsampling, the degree of clonotype sharing among donors was expected to be affected by sequencing depth.

TCR CDR3 regions were amplified from genomic DNA by multiplex PCR using the deep immunoSEQ assay. For each cell subset, the extracted genomic DNA was distributed evenly across all wells of several immunoSEQ 96-well plates, and each plate served as one replicate. Each replicate PCR for sorted subsets received about 180 ng genomic DNA, equal to 28,000 or so T cell genomes. The purified libraries were quantified using a Qubit 3.0 fluorometer, sized with a Bioanalyzer 2100, and then quantified again using the KAPA Library Quantification kit. Every immunoSEQ 96-well plate was sequenced on a dedicated single-read 150-cycle Illumina NextSeq 550 flow cell. The published analysis was carried out like this. Because the immunoSEQ output held only junctional sequences and lacked quality scores, the filtering could not match the filtering applied to full-length reads. To assign V/J genes and CDR3, sequences were annotated using PyIR, a Python wrapper for IgBLAST v1.9, with IMGT germline references. Any read was removed if the V/J assignment was weak (E-value above 1e-6), the CDR3 was missing, or the read contained stop codons, out-of-frame junctions, or ambiguous translated residues. A V3J clonotype was defined by an identical inferred V gene, J gene, and CDR3 amino acid sequence. To compute the percentage overlap between repertoires, the number of shared unique clonotypes was divided by the size of the smaller repertoire. Repertoire richness was assessed with RTK rarefaction, the Chao1 estimator, and Recon v2.1 estimates of unobserved clonotypes. Generation probabilities were computed with OLGA for all TCRbeta clonotypes obtained by the gDNA method from four donors. TCRdb re-hosts the immuneACCESS table, in-frame sequences only. Its copies lack some clones; in the studies checked, an unresolved V gene accounts for under half of them, and the cause for the rest is not known. That table is the source of V, J and clone size, and D and trimming were worked out from the DNA. This sample has nearly 2 million clones in its table, and about 95% of those were observed once. 1% to 1.5% of the sample is in the top ten clones.

CD8 naive samples consisted of CD45RO-negative cells that were positively selected for CCR7, yielding a CD45RA+CCR7+ population without TemRA cells. The donors were healthy, HIV-negative adults with no recently reported acute infections or vaccinations. Every donor was a Caucasian adult residing in Nashville, Tennessee, USA. Blood was obtained by leukapheresis, after which PBMCs were separated by Ficoll-Histopaque density gradient centrifugation and cryopreserved in liquid nitrogen vapor phase. Purity and quantity of every magnetically sorted T cell population were checked by analytical flow cytometry. From each sorted fraction, genomic DNA was isolated and quantified by UV absorbance on a Nanodrop 2000c. Taken from cysteine to phenylalanine, the CDR3 has 11 residues. Just the 33-base CDR3 DNA is kept, in frame starting at base 1. The germline V gene encodes CDR1 WNHNN and CDR2 SYGVQD (reference sequence). V lost 3 bases and J lost 6 bases; the stretch between them is 6 bases long.

The chain joins TRBV10-1 to TRBJ2-7; confidence is insufficient to name the D gene. Sequences were obtained from naive CD8+ T cells sorted from blood. The meaning of the sample's cell subset or site label: CD45RA+CCR7+. This clonotype was obtained from a man younger than 35 in good health. The DNA is TGCGCCAGCAGTGATCTAGGCGAGCAGTACTTC. Translated, this gives CASSDLGEQYF.